This TCR beta chain was found in a study of identical twins. Findings and caveats of the study: Low generation probability was overrepresented in out-of-frame alpha sequences shared by twins. Partly confounded zero-insertion analyses could result from invariant MAIT and iNKT cells. Insertions ran lower in abundant cord blood beta clonotypes, though not in memory repertoires.

No donor was unhealthy or non-Caucasian. This CDR3 comprises 19 residues. V lost 0 bases and J lost 1, with 17 bases in between. The V gene's germline CDR1 is SGHRS and CDR2 YFSETQ. One entry per CDR3 protein, called by TCRdb with MiXCR from the 5' RACE reads. This sample has roughly 230,000 distinct CDR3 sequences, with approximately 8.3% found just once. This clonotype was seen more than once but under ten times. The target antigen is unknown. This sample also appeared in a second study, on yellow fever vaccine responses in identical twins.

The source is a woman under 30 in good health. The specimen sequenced was CD8+ T cells sorted from blood. The chain employs TRBV5-1 and TRBJ1-6; D is uncertain. The chain's CDR3 is CASSLAVSGEGSYNSPLHF. The CDR3, as DNA: TGCGCCAGCAGCTTGGCAGTATCTGGGGAAGGGTCCTATAATTCACCCCTCCACTTT.